Below are 21 T cell receptor beta chains sequenced from a single sample in a study of identical twins. MiXCR, run by TCRdb on the 5' RACE reads, gives a single entry per CDR3 protein. The profile covers under 800,000 distinct CDR3 sequences, with approximately 22% appearing a single time and roughly 4% taken by the ten largest. These records were also assigned to another study, of T cells expressing NK-cell markers.

The sample taken for sequencing was PBMCs. Receptors were obtained from a woman younger than 30 in good health.

The chain carries TRBV9 and TRBJ2-3, with 8 positions matching TRBD2. Germline values: CDR1 SGDLS, CDR2 YYNGEE. The CDR3 has 15 amino acids. The junction had 8 bases not matched to a gene; V was cut back by 4 bases and J by 4 bases. CDR3 in DNA: TGTGCCAGCAGCCCCGGGACTAGGGATGCAGATACGCAGTATTTT. It yields the protein CASSPGTRDADTQYF.

The V and J genes are TRBV20-1 and TRBJ2-7; 8 nucleotides agree with TRBD2. The CDR3 loop spans 13 amino acids. V was clipped by 1 base and J by 6 bases; unmatched bases: 5. Germline assignment: CDR1 DFQATT and CDR2 SNEGSKA (reference sequence). The CDR3 DNA follows: TGCAGTGCTAGAGTAGCGGGAAGCGGCGAGCAGTACTTC. Protein product: CSARVAGSGEQYF.

This clonotype showed up just a few times. The chain combines TRBV6-5 with TRBJ2-1; 8 bases are a match to TRBD1. Looked up from germline, CDR1 is MNHEY and CDR2 is SVGAGI. CDR3 length equals 11 residues. Trimming at V came to 2 bases and at J to 14 bases, leaving 2 bases not matched to a gene. CDR3 residues: CASSYPGQEFF. The DNA of the CDR3 is TGTGCCAGCAGTTACCCGGGACAGGAGTTCTTC.

This clonotype was recorded a few times. CDR3 bases: TGTGCCAGCGACCGCGGGGCATCTGGAAACACCATATATTTT. Translation: CASDRGASGNTIYF. The chain couples TRBV12-3 or TRBV12-4 to TRBJ1-3; D possibly corresponds to TRBD1 (5 bases). The CDR3 runs to 14 residues. V was cut by 8 bases and J by 1 base, with 12 bases left in between.

In this sample, this clonotype turned up many times. The CDR3 protein is CASSYSTPRSPLHF. CDR3 nucleotide sequence: TGTGCCAGCAGTTACTCCACCCCGAGGTCACCCCTCCACTTT. The gene calls are TRBV6-5 and TRBJ1-6; D ambiguous. The CDR3 has 14 residues. The V and J ends lost 0 bases and 10 bases respectively, with 10 bases between them. The germline CDR1 and CDR2 sequences are MNHEY and SVGAGI.

The gene calls are TRBV12-3 or TRBV12-4 and TRBJ2-7; the D gene is possibly TRBD2 (6 bases). The CDR3 contains 11 residues. V gave up 9 bases and J gave up 3 bases, with 9 bases separating them. This chain's CDR3 is CASQDYYEQYF. The CDR3 DNA follows: TGTGCCAGTCAGGACTACTACGAGCAGTACTTC.

This chain uses TRBV12-3 or TRBV12-4 with TRBJ1-2; no definite D call. With 1 base removed from V and 2 bases from J, the gap between germline ends came to 8 bases. This CDR3 comprises 14 residues. The CDR3: CASSLDNLNYGYTF. The CDR3 DNA sequence: TGTGCCAGCAGTTTAGATAACCTCAACTATGGCTACACCTTC.

The genes are TRBV6-1 and TRBJ1-2; 7 bases align to TRBD1. The CDR3 has 15 amino acids. Germline values: CDR1 MNHNS, CDR2 SASEGT. V lost 5 bases and J lost 5; bases outside the gene matches: 11. CDR3 bases: TGTGCCAGCAGTAAAAGGGGGCCTCGGAATTATGGCTACACCTTC. Translating it yields CASSKRGPRNYGYTF.

This clonotype occurred many times. This chain joins TRBV18 and TRBJ2-7; D gene uncertain. The V end was cut by 1 base, the J end by 5 bases, with 6 bases between. The CDR3 covers 12 residues. CDR1 and CDR2 (germline): KGHSH, LQKENI. The CDR3 nucleotides read TGTGCCAGCTCACCACAGGGCAACGAGCAGTACTTC. Protein product: CASSPQGNEQYF.

The rearrangement links TRBV18 to TRBJ2-7; D unresolved. This CDR3 comprises 13 residues. Trimming removed 4 bases from V and 3 bases from J, with 10 bases in between. Germline CDR1 KGHSH, CDR2 LQKENI. The CDR3 nucleotides are TGTGCCAGCTCACTAATGGGGTTCTACGAGCAGTACTTC. Protein product: CASSLMGFYEQYF.

This rearrangement joins TRBV3-1 to TRBJ1-1; no clear D gene. The germline V gene has CDR1 LGHDT and CDR2 YNNKEL (reference sequence). V lost 5 bases and J lost 3, with 10 bases in between. The CDR3 is made up of 13 amino acids. The CDR3 bases are TGTGCCAGCAGCGACTCCGGGTACACTGAAGCTTTCTTT. Residues: CASSDSGYTEAFF. Full variable domain (outside the CDR3, taken from reference TRBV3-1 and TRBJ1-1): DTAVSQTPKYLVTQMGNDKSIKCEQNLGHDTMYWYKQDSKKFLKIMFSYNNKELIINETVPNRFSPKSPDKAHLNLHINSLELGDSAVYFCASSDSGYTEAFFGQGTRLTVV.

V usage is TRBV20-1 and J usage is TRBJ1-2, with 7 nucleotides matching TRBD1. V lost 4 bases and J lost 4; bases outside the gene matches: 6. Germline V gives CDR1 DFQATT, CDR2 SNEGSKA (reference sequence). The CDR3 consists of 13 residues. The CDR3 region is CSAIGGGLYGYTF. CDR3 sequence (DNA): TGCAGTGCTATCGGAGGGGGCCTCTATGGCTACACCTTC.

This clonotype was counted a few times. The chain uses TRBV29-1 and TRBJ2-3; D not certain. Per germline, CDR1 SQVTM and CDR2 ANQGSEA. The CDR3 is made up of 14 amino acids. Between the trimmed V and J ends, which lost 3 bases and 0 bases, there was a span of 10 bases. CDR3 sequence reads: CSVDNGISTDTQYF. CDR3 DNA: TGCAGCGTTGACAACGGAATTAGCACAGATACGCAGTATTTT.

This clonotype was seen only a few times. This chain connects TRBV19 to TRBJ2-7, with D perhaps matching TRBD1 (6 bases). V lost 6 bases to trimming and J lost 7 bases, with 16 bases between them. Germline V gives CDR1 LNHDA, CDR2 SQIVND (reference sequence). The CDR3 is 13 amino acids. In DNA, the CDR3 is TGTGCCAGTAGCAATACAGGGATTGGGGAGCAGTACTTC. This encodes CASSNTGIGEQYF. The full variable domain, completed using reference TRBV19 and TRBJ2-7, is DGGITQSPKYLFRKEGQNVTLSCEQNLNHDAMYWYRQDPGQGLRLIYYSQIVNDFQKGDIAEGYSVSREKKESFPLTVTSAQKNPTAFYLCASSNTGIGEQYFGPGTRLTVT.

The V and J genes are TRBV5-1 and TRBJ1-2, with D possibly matching TRBD1 (6 bases). V lost 1 base and J lost 8, with 15 bases in between. The CDR3 is 14 amino acids. CDR1 is SGHRS and CDR2 is YFSETQ in the germline V gene. The CDR3 bases are TGCGCCAGCAGCTTGCAACGGGCAGGGGAAGGCTACACCTTC. This encodes CASSLQRAGEGYTF.

Here the CDR3 DNA reads TGCGCCAGCAGCTTGGGCTCGACAGGGGAGGCCGGGGAGCTGTTTTTT. Translation: CASSLGSTGEAGELFF. The chain couples TRBV5-1 to TRBJ2-2, with 8 nucleotides matching TRBD1. The CDR3 length is 16 residues. Germline values: CDR1 SGHRS, CDR2 YFSETQ. Trimming took 0 bases from V and 6 from J; bases not matched to a gene: 7.

V is TRBV20-1 and J is TRBJ2-5; a possible D gene is TRBD1 (5 bases). Germline V lookup: CDR1 DFQATT, CDR2 SNEGSKA (reference sequence). This CDR3 has 14 amino acids. Trimming stripped 0 bases from V and 2 bases from J, with 10 bases between. The CDR3, as DNA: TGCAGTGCTAGAGAGTCAGGGAATCAAGAGACCCAGTACTTC. It codes for CSARESGNQETQYF.

This clonotype has more than one count but fewer than ten. The rearrangement uses TRBV5-1 and TRBJ1-6; D not certain. The germline V and J ends were trimmed by 5 bases and 6 bases, with 18 bases remaining between them. The CDR3 has 16 amino acids. The germline V gene has CDR1 SGHRS and CDR2 YFSETQ. The CDR3 region is CASSQGPHGGNSPLHF. As DNA, the CDR3 is TGCGCCAGCAGTCAAGGACCGCATGGCGGTAATTCACCCCTCCACTTT.

Only a few counts were recorded for this clonotype. The rearrangement links TRBV20-1 to TRBJ2-7; 7 bases are a match to TRBD2. In germline, CDR1 is DFQATT, CDR2 SNEGSKA (reference sequence). V lost 6 bases, J lost 3 bases, and 5 bases stayed unmatched. This CDR3 contains 12 residues. CDR3 sequence (DNA): TGCAGTGCGACGACTAGCAGCTACGAGCAGTACTTC. Translated, it gives CSATTSSYEQYF.

In this sample, this clonotype turned up a few times. The chain couples TRBV29-1 to TRBJ1-2, with D tentatively TRBD1 (5 bases). The V gene's germline CDR1 is SQVTM and CDR2 ANQGSEA. V gave up 6 bases and J gave up 7 bases, with 36 bases separating them. This CDR3 comprises 19 residues. CDR3 sequence reads: CSVNSLKGPTDGRSGGYTF. CDR3 in DNA: TGCAGCGTAAACTCTCTCAAGGGACCAACGGACGGCCGTTCGGGTGGCTACACCTTC.

In its sample, this clonotype was seen a few times. This chain joins TRBV12-3 or TRBV12-4 and TRBJ2-1; a weak D match, TRBD1 (5 bases). The CDR3 totals 15 residues. V lost 2 bases, J lost 7 bases, and 15 bases lay in between. This CDR3 is CASSLQRKGWNEQFF. The CDR3 region has the DNA TGTGCCAGCAGTTTACAACGAAAGGGGTGGAATGAGCAGTTCTTC.